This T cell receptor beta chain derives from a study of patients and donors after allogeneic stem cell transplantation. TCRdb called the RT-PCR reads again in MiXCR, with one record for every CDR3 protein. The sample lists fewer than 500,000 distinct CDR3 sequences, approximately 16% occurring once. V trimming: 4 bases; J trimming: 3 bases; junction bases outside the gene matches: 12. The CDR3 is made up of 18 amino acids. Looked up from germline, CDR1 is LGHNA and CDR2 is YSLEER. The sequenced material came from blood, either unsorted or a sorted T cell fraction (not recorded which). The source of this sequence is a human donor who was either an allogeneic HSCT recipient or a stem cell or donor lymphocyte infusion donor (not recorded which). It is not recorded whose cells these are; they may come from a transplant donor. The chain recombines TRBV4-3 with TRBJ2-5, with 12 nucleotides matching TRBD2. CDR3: CASSPQLAGGLLKETQYF. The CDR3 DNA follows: TGCGCCAGCAGCCCCCAACTAGCGGGGGGCCTCTTAAAAGAGACCCAGTACTTC.